Included here is one T cell receptor beta chain sequence, with context. The source of the sample is a study of patients and donors after allogeneic stem cell transplantation. TCRdb fed the RT-PCR reads into MiXCR, producing one record per CDR3 protein. The sample shows roughly 200,000 distinct CDR3 sequences, roughly 38% of them seen only once. Germline CDR1 DFQATT, CDR2 SNEGSKA (reference sequence). This CDR3 comprises 13 residues. V dropped 8 bases and J dropped 7 bases, with 15 bases sitting between them. The receptor comes from a human donor who was either an allogeneic HSCT recipient or a stem cell or donor lymphocyte infusion donor (not recorded which). It is not recorded whose cells these are; they may come from a transplant donor. This chain connects TRBV20-1 to TRBJ1-6; D remains ambiguous. The specimen was blood, either unsorted or a sorted T cell fraction (not recorded which). The CDR3, as DNA: TGCAGTTTTAAAGAATTCGAGAATTCACCCCTCCACTTT. This translates into CSFKEFENSPLHF.